This TCR beta chain was identified in a study of cytomegalovirus exposure and HLA in healthy donors. Study findings and constraints: According to a later analysis, most TCR beta chains associated with CMV appeared HLA-restricted. CMV serostatus stood as the only immune exposure information on hand.

In the PCR, 60 Vbeta and 13 Jbeta primers were used. Generated by immunoSEQ multiplex PCR, the TCRdb table keeps only in-frame clones and is missing some. The sample has over 110,000 clones, 73% seen once. Comments on this clone: The antigen is unknown.

Trimming cost V 0 bases and J 7 bases; bases outside gene matches: 7. CDR1 is MGHRA, CDR2 YSYEKL, per germline. The CDR3 is made up of 16 amino acids. What was sequenced was PBMCs. The gene calls are TRBV4-1 and TRBJ2-5, with 11 bases that match TRBD2. The clonotype was recovered from a woman between 40 and 55 years old in good health and CMV-seronegative. CDR3 amino acids: CASSQEGSGGAGTQYF. The CDR3 coding sequence is TGCGCCAGCAGCCAAGAGGGTAGCGGGGGGGCCGGGACCCAGTACTTC.